This TCR beta chain came from a study of siplizumab effects on memory and regulatory T cells. Measured with immunoSEQ multiplex PCR; TCRdb has only the in-frame clones, and not every one. The repertoire has 50,000 or so clones, 90% to 95% of them found once; the top ten carry about two fifths. V was trimmed by 4 bases and J by 1 base, leaving 17 bases between them. Germline V gene sequence: CDR1 MNHEY, CDR2 SMNVEV (reference sequence). The CDR3 is made up of 16 amino acids. The clonotype was recovered from a human donor in good health. V gene TRBV27 combines with J gene TRBJ2-7; possibly TRBD1 for D (6 bases). The sequencing sample was made of CD8+ T cells sorted from blood. CDR3 residues: CASSSGAHRGSYEQYF. In nucleotides, the CDR3 is TGTGCCAGCAGTTCAGGGGCTCACCGCGGTTCCTACGAGCAGTACTTC.